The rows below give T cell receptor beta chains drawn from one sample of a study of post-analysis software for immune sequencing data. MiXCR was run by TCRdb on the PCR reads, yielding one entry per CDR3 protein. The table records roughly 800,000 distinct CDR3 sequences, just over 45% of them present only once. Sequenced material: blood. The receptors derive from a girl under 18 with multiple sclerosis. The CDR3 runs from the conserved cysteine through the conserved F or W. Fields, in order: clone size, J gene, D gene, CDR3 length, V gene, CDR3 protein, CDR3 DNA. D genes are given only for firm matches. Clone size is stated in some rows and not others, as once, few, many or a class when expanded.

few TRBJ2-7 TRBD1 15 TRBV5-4 CASSFWDRGKHEQYF TGTGCCAGCAGCTTCTGGGACAGGGGGAAGCACGAGCAGTACTTC
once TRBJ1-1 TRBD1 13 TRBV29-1 CSVEGTGVSEAFF TGCAGCGTTGAAGGAACAGGGGTATCTGAAGCTTTCTTT
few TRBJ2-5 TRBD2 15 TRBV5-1 CASSFGLANRGTQYF TGCGCCAGCAGCTTCGGACTAGCGAACCGTGGGACCCAGTACTTC
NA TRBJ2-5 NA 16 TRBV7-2 CASSLEGWREQETQYF TGTGCCAGCAGCTTAGAGGGCTGGCGGGAACAAGAGACCCAGTACTTC
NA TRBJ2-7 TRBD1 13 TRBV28 CASRSTGTYEQYF TGTGCCAGCAGATCGACAGGGACCTACGAGCAGTACTTC
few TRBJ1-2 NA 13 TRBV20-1 CSARPRDNYGYTF TGCAGTGCTAGGCCTAGGGACAACTATGGCTACACCTTC
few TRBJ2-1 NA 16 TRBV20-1 CSARTRRERTYNEQFF TGCAGTGCTAGAACTCGGCGGGAAAGGACCTACAATGAGCAGTTCTTC
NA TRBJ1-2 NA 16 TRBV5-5 CASSFGQGRGTNGYTF TGTGCCAGCAGCTTCGGTCAAGGCAGGGGCACAAATGGCTACACCTTC
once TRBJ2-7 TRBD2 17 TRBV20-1 CSASGASGRTFGREQYF TGCAGTGCTAGTGGTGCTAGCGGGAGGACCTTTGGTCGCGAGCAGTACTTC
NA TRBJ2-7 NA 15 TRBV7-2 CASSTLGGPSYEQYF TGTGCCAGCAGCACCCTGGGGGGCCCCTCCTACGAGCAGTACTTC
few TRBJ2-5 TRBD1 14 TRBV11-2 CASSPDGTGRTQYF TGTGCCAGCAGCCCAGACGGGACAGGGAGGACCCAGTACTTC
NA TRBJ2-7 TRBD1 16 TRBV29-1 CSVTQTGTGVLYEQYF TGCAGCGTTACCCAGACCGGGACAGGGGTCCTCTACGAGCAGTACTTC
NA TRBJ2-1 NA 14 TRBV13 CASSLGGRVNEQFF TGTGCCAGCAGCTTAGGCGGTAGGGTAAATGAGCAGTTCTTC
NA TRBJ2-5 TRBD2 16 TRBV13 CASSQRDGGMVRTQYF TGTGCCAGCAGCCAGCGGGACGGTGGCATGGTACGGACCCAGTACTTC
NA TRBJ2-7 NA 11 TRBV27 CASSSMYEQYF TGTGCCAGCAGTTCAATGTACGAGCAGTACTTC
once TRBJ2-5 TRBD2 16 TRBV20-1 CSASMALAGSGETQYF TGCAGTGCTAGTATGGCGCTAGCGGGCTCCGGGGAGACCCAGTACTTC
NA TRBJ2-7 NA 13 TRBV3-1 CASSLENSYEQYF TGTGCCAGCAGCCTTGAAAATTCCTACGAGCAGTACTTC
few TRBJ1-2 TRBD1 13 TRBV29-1 CSVVGTGAYGYTF TGCAGCGTTGTGGGGACAGGGGCATATGGCTACACCTTC
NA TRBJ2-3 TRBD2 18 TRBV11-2 CASSFGTSGSVRTDTQYF TGTGCCAGCAGCTTTGGGACTAGCGGGAGTGTCCGCACAGATACGCAGTATTTT
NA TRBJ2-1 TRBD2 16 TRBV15 CASENGLSGIYNEQFF TGTGCTTCCGAAAACGGACTCAGCGGGATCTACAATGAGCAGTTCTTC
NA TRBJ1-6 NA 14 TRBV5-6 CASSSWNYNSPLHF TGTGCCAGCAGCTCTTGGAACTATAATTCACCCCTCCACTTT
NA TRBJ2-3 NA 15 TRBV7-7 CASSLTEGGTDTQYF TGTGCTAGCAGTCTAACGGAGGGGGGCACAGATACGCAGTATTTT